Listed below are T cell receptor beta chains from one sample, sequenced in a study of T cells after somatic rescue of genetic block. Sequencing used immunoSEQ multiplex PCR; TCRdb keeps in-frame clones, though not all of them. The table includes roughly 120,000 clones, approximately 90% detected once. The sample comprised peripheral blood mononuclear cells (PBMCs). These receptors all stem from a woman younger than 35. CDR3s include the opening cysteine and the closing phenylalanine or tryptophan. The D gene is left open where the match is weak. Expanded clones get a size class; other rows say once, few or many, or leave the size out.

d_call	clone_size	j_call	v_call	cdr3_aa	cdr3_nt
.	.	TRBJ1-1	TRBV5-3	CARSLGKGRPANTEAFF	TGTGCCAGAAGCTTGGGTAAGGGACGGCCCGCAAACACTGAAGCTTTCTTT
TRBD1	.	TRBJ1-4	TRBV2	CASAGTGGSVEKLFF	TGTGCCAGCGCCGGGACAGGGGGTTCGGTTGAAAAACTGTTTTTT
.	.	TRBJ1-2	TRBV6-5	CASSYSGSPNYGYTF	TGTGCCAGCAGTTACTCCGGGAGCCCTAACTATGGCTACACCTTC
.	.	TRBJ1-1	TRBV5-4	CASSLDRLVSVNTEAFF	TGTGCCAGCAGCTTGGATCGCCTAGTCTCCGTGAACACTGAAGCTTTCTTT
.	.	TRBJ1-2	TRBV19	CASSAPRAAREGYTF	TGTGCCAGTAGCGCACCCCGGGCCGCGCGGGAAGGCTACACCTTC
.	.	TRBJ2-7	TRBV21-1	CASSTPTEGGTYEQYF	TGTGCCAGCAGCACCCCCACGGAGGGGGGCACCTACGAGCAGTACTTC
TRBD1	once	TRBJ1-2	TRBV6-5	CAIPPGTDYGYTF	TGTGCCATACCACCGGGGACAGACTATGGCTACACCTTC
TRBD1	.	TRBJ2-1	TRBV2	CASPGGWYNEQFF	TGTGCCAGCCCAGGGGGCTGGTACAATGAGCAGTTCTTC
.	.	TRBJ1-2	TRBV6-6	CASSYRETNYGYTF	TGTGCCAGCAGTTACCGGGAGACAAACTATGGCTACACCTTC
TRBD2	.	TRBJ2-1	TRBV9	CASSSASGGAHEQFF	TGTGCCAGCAGCTCCGCTAGCGGGGGGGCCCATGAGCAGTTCTTC
.	.	TRBJ2-3	TRBV7-3	CASSLGLPDTQYF	TGTGCCAGCAGCTTAGGACTCCCAGATACGCAGTATTTT
TRBD2	.	TRBJ2-2	TRBV7-6	CASRSPLATGELFF	TGTGCCAGCAGATCACCACTAGCGACCGGGGAGCTGTTTTTT
TRBD2	once	TRBJ2-7	TRBV11-2	CASRGLALVEQYF	TGTGCCAGCCGGGGACTAGCCCTCGTCGAGCAGTACTTC
TRBD1	.	TRBJ1-4	TRBV12-5	CASGLSGTGASKEKLFF	TGTGCTAGTGGTTTGTCCGGGACAGGGGCTTCGAAGGAAAAACTGTTTTTT
.	.	TRBJ1-1	TRBV7-9	CASSAKPNTEAFF	TGTGCCAGCAGCGCCAAACCGAACACTGAAGCTTTCTTT
.	.	TRBJ1-5	TRBV28	CASSPRRQGGGNQPQHF	TGTGCCAGCAGCCCCCGGCGACAAGGAGGTGGCAATCAGCCCCAGCATTTT
.	.	TRBJ1-2	TRBV15	CATSRTATNYGYTF	TGTGCCACCAGTAGAACAGCCACTAACTATGGCTACACCTTC
.	.	TRBJ1-5	TRBV6-5	CASSYSWGQGQPQHF	TGTGCCAGCAGTTACTCGTGGGGGCAAGGTCAGCCCCAGCATTTT
.	.	TRBJ2-1	TRBV7-6	CASSLGDYSYNEQFF	TGTGCCAGCAGCTTGGGAGACTACTCCTACAATGAGCAGTTCTTC
.	once	TRBJ1-6	TRBV7-2	CASSLGRSPLHF	TGTGCCAGCAGCTTAGGGCGTTCACCCCTCCACTTT